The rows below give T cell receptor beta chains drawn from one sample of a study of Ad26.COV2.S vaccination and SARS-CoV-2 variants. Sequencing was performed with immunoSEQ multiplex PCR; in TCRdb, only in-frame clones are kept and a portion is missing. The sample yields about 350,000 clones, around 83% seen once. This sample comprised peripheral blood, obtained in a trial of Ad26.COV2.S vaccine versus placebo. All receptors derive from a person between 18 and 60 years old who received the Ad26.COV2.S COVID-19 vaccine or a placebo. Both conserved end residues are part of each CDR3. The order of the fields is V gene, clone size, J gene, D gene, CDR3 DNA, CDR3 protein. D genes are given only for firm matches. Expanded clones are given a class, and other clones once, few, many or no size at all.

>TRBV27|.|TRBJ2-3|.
TGTGCCAGCAGTTTATTTGGTATCATGGGCACAGATACGCAGTATTTT
CASSLFGIMGTDTQYF
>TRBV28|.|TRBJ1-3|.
TGTGCCAGCAGCCCCACACGAGGCTCTGGAAACACCATATATTTT
CASSPTRGSGNTIYF
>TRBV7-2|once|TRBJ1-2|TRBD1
TGTGCCAGCAGCTTAGCGGACAGGGCGGTTAACTATGGCTACACCTTC
CASSLADRAVNYGYTF
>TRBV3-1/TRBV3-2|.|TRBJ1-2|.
TGTGCCAGCAGCCGTTTAGGGGAGGACTATGGCTACACCTTC
CASSRLGEDYGYTF
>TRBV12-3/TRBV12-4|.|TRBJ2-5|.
TGTGCCAGCAGTTTTTCAGAGACCCAGTACTTC
CASSFSETQYF
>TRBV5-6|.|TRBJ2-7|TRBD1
TGTGCCAGCAGCCTTGACCAGGGGGCGTATGAGCAGTACTTC
CASSLDQGAYEQYF
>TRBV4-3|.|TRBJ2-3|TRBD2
TGCGCCAGCAGCCATAGAAAAACCGGGACTAGCGGGGGGGCGTCCACAGATACGCAGTATTTT
CASSHRKTGTSGGASTDTQYF
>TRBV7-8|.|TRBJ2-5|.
TGTGCCAGCAGCTTAGGCGGGGCTATATCGGAGACCCAGTACTTC
CASSLGGAISETQYF
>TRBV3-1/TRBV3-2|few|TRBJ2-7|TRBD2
TGTGCCAGCAGCCGGGGGTCTAGCGGATACGAGCAGTACTTC
CASSRGSSGYEQYF
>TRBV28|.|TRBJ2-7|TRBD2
TGTGCCAACAATCCTCTACTAGCGGACTTGTCCTACGAGCAGTACTTC
CANNPLLADLSYEQYF
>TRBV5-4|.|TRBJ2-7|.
TGTGCCAGCAGCTTGGACCCCGACAGGACTTACGAGCAGTACTTC
CASSLDPDRTYEQYF
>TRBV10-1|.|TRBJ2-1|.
TGCGCCAGCAGCGGACAGTCATGGGGCAATGAGCAGTTCTTC
CASSGQSWGNEQFF
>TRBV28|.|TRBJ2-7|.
TGTGCCAGCAGTGCCGTCTACGAGCAGTACTTC
CASSAVYEQYF
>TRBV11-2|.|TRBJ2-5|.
TGTGCCAGCAGCTTCTCACAGGCGGAGACCCAGTACTTC
CASSFSQAETQYF
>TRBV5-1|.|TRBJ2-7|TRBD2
TGCGCCAGCAGTCCCCTAGCGGGAGTTAACTACGAGCAGTACTTC
CASSPLAGVNYEQYF
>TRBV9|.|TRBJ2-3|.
TGTGCCAGCAGCGGCAGCGGACACAGCACAGATACGCAGTATTTT
CASSGSGHSTDTQYF
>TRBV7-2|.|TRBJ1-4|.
TGTGCCAGCAGCTTAACCTCGAGGGAAAAACTGTTTTTT
CASSLTSREKLFF
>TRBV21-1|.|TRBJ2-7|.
TGTGCCAGCAGGGGACAGTCCTACGAGCAGTACTTC
CASRGQSYEQYF
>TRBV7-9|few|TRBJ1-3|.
TGTGCCAGCAGCCTCCAGGGTGCAGACACCATATATTTT
CASSLQGADTIYF
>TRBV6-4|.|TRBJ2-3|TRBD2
TGTGCCAGCAGTGACTCGGCTAGCGGGGAGGTGGATACGCAGTATTTT
CASSDSASGEVDTQYF